This T cell receptor beta chain stems from a study of T-cell memory formation after mild COVID-19. Study as a whole: TCR clusters were largely donor specific.

For this clonotype: Its matching antigen is unknown.

General study results and limits: Among clones peaking at day 37 in the second wave, SARS-CoV-2 specificity remained unconfirmed.

The germline V gene encodes CDR1 SGDLS and CDR2 YYNGEE. The CDR3 is 16 amino acids. J was trimmed by 8 bases and V by 4 bases; bases with no gene match: 13. TCRdb reprocessed the 5' RACE reads with MiXCR, giving one entry per CDR3 protein. The table records about 270,000 distinct CDR3 sequences, approximately 15% of them present only once. The sample taken for sequencing was PBMCs or a T cell subset sorted from them (not recorded which). This receptor was taken from a man younger than 35 who had mild COVID-19 (a few samples of this study predate the infection). Cell type and time point are not known. The chain is built from TRBV9 and TRBJ2-1; TRBD1 agrees at 9 bases. This chain's CDR3 is CASSTSAGTGIYEQFF. The CDR3, as DNA: TGTGCCAGCAGCACCTCGGCGGGGACAGGGATTTATGAGCAGTTCTTC.